This passage covers 31 T cell receptor beta chains from one sample sequenced in a study of blood T cell repertoires in COVID-19. Assay used: immunoSEQ multiplex PCR; TCRdb lists only in-frame clones, some missing. The sample holds about 35,000 clones, approximately 83% seen once. The sequenced sample consisted of peripheral blood. The receptors shown here come from a man aged 50 or older with acute or convalescent COVID-19.

This chain connects TRBV18 to TRBJ2-5; maybe TRBD2 (6 bases). The germline V and J ends were trimmed by 3 bases and 1 base, with 12 bases remaining between them. The CDR3 consists of 15 residues. Per germline, CDR1 KGHSH and CDR2 LQKENI. This CDR3 reads CASSPPGTSQETQYF. Written as DNA, the CDR3 is TGTGCCAGCTCACCGCCTGGGACTTCCCAAGAGACCCAGTACTTC.

The chain employs TRBV30 and TRBJ1-1; D call uncertain. Trimming took off 1 base at V and 1 base at J, with 4 bases between the two ends. The germline V gene encodes CDR1 GTSNPN and CDR2 SVGIG (reference sequence). CDR3 size: 12 residues. CDR3 sequence (DNA): TGTGCCTGGAGTGCAGGGAACACTGAAGCTTTCTTT. Residues: CAWSAGNTEAFF.

The J gene is TRBJ2-7, the V gene TRBV20-1, with 7 bases fitting TRBD1. From germline, CDR1 is DFQATT and CDR2 SNEGSKA (reference sequence). Trimming cost V 5 bases and J 3 bases; bases outside gene matches: 7. This CDR3 is 13 amino acids long. In nucleotides, the CDR3 is TGCAGTGCTGGTGGGACAGCAGACTACGAGCAGTACTTC. It encodes CSAGGTADYEQYF.

The chain links TRBV19 to TRBJ2-7; 11 bases fit TRBD2. CDR3 length: 15 amino acids. V lost 3 bases to trimming and J lost 1 base; unmatched junction nucleotides: 2. In germline, CDR1 is LNHDA, CDR2 SQIVND (reference sequence). The CDR3 DNA sequence: TGTGCCAGTAGTATTCTAGCGGGGGGATCCTACGAGCAGTACTTC. Amino acid sequence: CASSILAGGSYEQYF.

The chain recombines TRBV5-8 with TRBJ2-7; 12 bases match TRBD2. From germline, CDR1 is SGHTS and CDR2 YDEGEE. The CDR3 has 15 residues. V shed 4 bases, J shed 4 bases, and the junction held 6 bases outside the gene matches. DNA for the CDR3: TGTGCCAGCAGCCTAGGACTAGCGGGGATTTACGAGCAGTACTTC. Translation gives CASSLGLAGIYEQYF.

The V call is TRBV7-2, the J call TRBJ2-7; 8 bases fit TRBD2. With 8 bases clipped from V and 6 bases from J, the junction kept 18 bases outside the gene matches. Germline-derived CDR1 and CDR2 are SGHTA and FQGNSA. The CDR3 is 16 amino acids. The CDR3 DNA sequence: TGTGCCAGCGCTTCCGAAACCCCGGGGGGGCAGGGCGAGCAGTACTTC. This sequence encodes CASASETPGGQGEQYF. The whole variable domain, remainder taken from reference TRBV7-2 and TRBJ2-7, is GAGVSQSPSNKVTEKGKDVELRCDPISGHTALYWYRQSLGQGLEFLIYFQGNSAPDKSGLPSDRFSAERTGGSVSTLTIQRTQQEDSAVYLCASASETPGGQGEQYFGPGTRLTVT.

The gene calls are TRBV6-1 and TRBJ2-1; D is perhaps TRBD2 (5 bases). The V gene's germline CDR1 is MNHNS and CDR2 SASEGT. The CDR3 is 14 residues long. V lost 0 bases to trimming and J lost 10 bases, with 13 bases between them. CDR3 protein: CASSEAGRMGEQFF. The DNA of the CDR3 is TGTGCCAGCAGTGAAGCGGGGAGAATGGGGGAGCAGTTCTTC.

This clone was observed a single time. The V call is TRBV6-5, the J call TRBJ2-1; D not resolved. Trimming shortened V by 5 bases and J by 0 bases, and 11 bases separated the two germline ends. Germline lookup yields CDR1 MNHEY and CDR2 SVGAGI. The length of the CDR3 is 15 residues. The CDR3 protein is CASSPTTNSYNEQFF. Written as DNA, the CDR3 is TGTGCCAGCAGTCCCACAACCAACTCCTACAATGAGCAGTTCTTC.

The chain employs TRBV28 and TRBJ2-1; tentatively, D is TRBD2 (6 bases). This CDR3 region has 15 residues. V lost 6 bases, J lost 4 bases, and 16 bases lay in between. Germline loops: CDR1 MDHEN, CDR2 SYDVKM. The CDR3: CASRTQGGVYNEQFF. The CDR3 DNA sequence: TGTGCCAGCAGGACTCAGGGAGGAGTTTACAATGAGCAGTTCTTC.

The rearrangement uses TRBV6-5 and TRBJ2-7; no definite D call. V was shortened by 0 bases and J by 4 bases, with 13 bases between the two germline ends. The germline CDR1 and CDR2 sequences are MNHEY and SVGAGI. The CDR3 has 15 amino acids. This CDR3 reads CASSYSFMATYEQYF. In DNA form, the CDR3 reads TGTGCCAGCAGTTACTCGTTCATGGCCACATACGAGCAGTACTTC.

V and J are TRBV5-6 and TRBJ2-7; TRBD1 agrees at 7 bases. The CDR3 consists of 13 residues. Germline V CDR1 and CDR2: SGHDT, YYEEEE. Trimming took 4 bases from V and 5 from J; bases not matched to a gene: 6. The CDR3, as DNA: TGTGCCAGCAGCACCGGACAGGTTAACGAGCAGTACTTC. Encoded protein: CASSTGQVNEQYF.

V is TRBV19 and J is TRBJ2-2; D is ambiguous. CDR1 is LNHDA and CDR2 is SQIVND in the germline V gene (reference sequence). With 3 bases removed from V and 5 bases from J, the gap between germline ends came to 10 bases. This CDR3 has 14 amino acids. CDR3 region: CASSMLPATGELFF. The CDR3 bases are TGTGCCAGTAGTATGCTCCCAGCGACCGGGGAGCTGTTTTTT.

The rearrangement uses TRBV28 and TRBJ2-2; possibly TRBD2 for D (6 bases). Trimming removed 5 bases from V and 8 bases from J, with 21 bases in between. Per the germline V gene, CDR1 is MDHEN and CDR2 is SYDVKM. The CDR3 extends over 16 amino acids. DNA for the CDR3: TGTGCCAGCAGTCCGAGACCGGGACTCCCCAGGGGGGAGCTGTTTTTT. Amino acid sequence: CASSPRPGLPRGELFF.

V is TRBV7-2 and J is TRBJ1-1; D perhaps matches TRBD1 (6 bases). The CDR3 sequence is 15 residues long. Trimming took 2 bases from V and 1 from J, leaving 11 bases between them. Germline lookup yields CDR1 SGHTA and CDR2 FQGNSA. CDR3 sequence reads: CASSLRGNRNTEAFF. As DNA, the CDR3 is TGTGCCAGCAGCTTAAGGGGGAATCGGAACACTGAAGCTTTCTTT.

The V gene is TRBV11-2, the J gene TRBJ2-5; TRBD1 agrees at 7 bases. The trim removed 5 bases at V and 1 base at J, leaving 1 base unmatched. Germline V CDR1 and CDR2: SGHAT, FQNNGV. The CDR3 covers 13 residues. The CDR3 loop reads CASSRDSQETQYF. The CDR3 bases are TGTGCCAGCAGCCGGGACAGCCAAGAGACCCAGTACTTC.

V usage is TRBV13 and J usage is TRBJ1-1; the D gene is possibly TRBD1 (6 bases). CDR1 is PRHDT and CDR2 is FYEKMQ in the germline V gene (reference sequence). The CDR3 loop spans 16 amino acids. Trimming removed 4 bases at V and 0 bases at J, with 15 bases between. The CDR3 nucleotides are TGTGCCAGCAGCTCTAAGTACAGGGATGTGAACACTGAAGCTTTCTTT. It yields the protein CASSSKYRDVNTEAFF. Together with reference TRBV13 and TRBJ1-1, the CDR3 gives the full variable domain: AAGVIQSPRHLIKEKRETATLKCYPIPRHDTVYWYQQGPGQDPQFLISFYEKMQSDKGSIPDRFSAQQFSDYHSELNMSSLELGDSALYFCASSSKYRDVNTEAFFGQGTRLTVV.

The gene calls are TRBV9 and TRBJ2-1; possible D gene TRBD2, 6 bases. Germline assignment: CDR1 SGDLS and CDR2 YYNGEE. The V end was cut by 2 bases, the J end by 7 bases, with 16 bases between. The CDR3 totals 15 residues. The CDR3 DNA reads TGTGCCAGCAGCGTCCGGGGGAGCCCGTTTAATGAGCAGTTCTTC. Protein product: CASSVRGSPFNEQFF. The whole variable domain, filled in from reference TRBV9 and TRBJ2-1, reads DSGVTQTPKHLITATGQRVTLRCSPRSGDLSVYWYQQSLDQGLQFLIQYYNGEERAKGNILERFSAQQFPDLHSELNLSSLELGDSALYFCASSVRGSPFNEQFFGPGTRLTVL.

This clone is medium-sized (0.01 to 0.1%). This rearrangement joins TRBV6-1 to TRBJ2-1; D gene ambiguous. The CDR3 spans 13 residues. CDR1 MNHNS and CDR2 SASEGT come from the germline V gene. V was shortened by 0 bases and J by 7 bases, with 7 bases between the two germline ends. CDR3 in amino acids: CASSEAPQNEQFF. CDR3 bases: TGTGCCAGCAGTGAAGCCCCCCAAAATGAGCAGTTCTTC.

By proportion, this clone is medium-sized. The chain employs TRBV27 and TRBJ1-1; maybe TRBD1 (5 bases). The V end was cut by 3 bases, the J end by 13 bases, with 12 bases between. The CDR3 sequence is 11 residues long. Germline V gene lookup returns CDR1 MNHEY and CDR2 SMNVEV (reference sequence). This CDR3 reads CASSFLGRGFF. DNA for the CDR3: TGTGCCAGCAGTTTCCTTGGGAGGGGTTTCTTT.

The rearrangement joins TRBV6-4 to TRBJ2-1; TRBD2 matches 9 bases. J was trimmed by 5 bases and V by 4 bases; bases with no gene match: 3. Germline V gene sequence: CDR1 MRHNA, CDR2 SNTAGT. This CDR3 region has 14 residues. The CDR3 loop reads CASSVERGDNEQFF. The CDR3 DNA follows: TGTGCCAGCAGTGTAGAGCGGGGGGACAATGAGCAGTTCTTC.

A few counts support this clone. This chain connects TRBV28 to TRBJ1-2; D possibly corresponds to TRBD1 (5 bases). Trimming shortened V by 6 bases and J by 6 bases, and 17 bases separated the two germline ends. Germline lookup yields CDR1 MDHEN and CDR2 SYDVKM. This CDR3 region has 14 residues. CDR3 loop: CASSTIRVAHGYTF. CDR3 DNA sequence: TGTGCCAGCAGCACCATCAGGGTTGCTCATGGCTACACCTTC.

The chain couples TRBV5-1 to TRBJ2-3; TRBD1 matches at 7 bases. J gave up 2 bases and V 4 bases, and 10 bases lay outside the gene matches. The CDR3 runs 16 residues. The germline V gene has CDR1 SGHRS and CDR2 YFSETQ. The chain's CDR3 is CASSRTGQGVTDTQYF. The CDR3 bases are TGCGCCAGCAGCAGGACAGGTCAAGGGGTCACAGATACGCAGTATTTT.

The chain is built from TRBV7-9 and TRBJ2-3; 14 positions agree with TRBD2. The CDR3 extends over 16 amino acids. The V gene end was trimmed by 5 bases and the J gene end by 1 base; junction bases not matched to a gene: 2. Germline V gene sequence: CDR1 SEHNR, CDR2 FQNEAQ (reference sequence). The CDR3 sequence: CASSRGLAGGTDTQYF. The CDR3 bases are TGTGCCAGCAGCCGGGGACTAGCGGGAGGCACAGATACGCAGTATTTT.

The chain has TRBV18 and TRBJ1-2; 8 bases line up with TRBD1. The CDR3 is 14 residues long. Trimming cost V 0 bases and J 9 bases; bases outside gene matches: 6. Germline-derived CDR1 and CDR2 are KGHSH and LQKENI. CDR3 DNA sequence: TGTGCCAGCTCACCACCGGGACAGGCCCACAGCTACACCTTC. This encodes CASSPPGQAHSYTF.

Note on this clone: At one boundary the junction diverges from the germline segment, which might be a read error. The chain recombines TRBV19 with TRBJ2-1; 9 nucleotides align to TRBD2. Germline V gene sequence: CDR1 LNHDA, CDR2 SQIVND (reference sequence). This CDR3 is built from 12 residues. In DNA form, the CDR3 reads TGTGCCAGTAATACACGTAGCGGGAGTCAGGTCTTC. Amino acids: CASNTRSGSQVF.

The chain has TRBV3-1 (or the pseudogene TRBV3-2) and TRBJ1-3, with 8 bases matching TRBD1. Unmatched junction bases numbered 1, after V lost 0 bases and J lost 0 bases. CDR3 size: 16 residues. The germline CDR1 and CDR2 sequences are LGHDT and YNNKEL (reference sequence). The DNA for the CDR3 is TGTGCCAGCAGCCAAGAAGGGACAGGCTCTGGAAACACCATATATTTT. Translating it yields CASSQEGTGSGNTIYF.

The CDR3 bases are TGTGCCACCAGTGATTTTGGGGGGGAGTATTTCTTT. Translated: CATSDFGGEYFF. This chain joins TRBV24-1 and TRBJ1-1, with D perhaps TRBD1 (5 bases). Trimming took 1 base from V and 13 from J, leaving 12 bases between them. Germline CDR1 is KGHDR and CDR2 is SFDVKD. The CDR3 is 12 amino acids.

V usage is TRBV30 and J usage is TRBJ2-5; the match to TRBD2 covers 11 bases. J was trimmed by 1 base and V by 2 bases; bases with no gene match: 3. Germline V gene data show CDR1 as GTSNPN and CDR2 as SVGIG (reference sequence). CDR3 length: 15 residues. CDR3 protein: CAWSRLAGGQETQYF. CDR3 coding DNA: TGTGCCTGGAGTCGTCTAGCGGGGGGCCAAGAGACCCAGTACTTC.

The chain recombines TRBV4-2 with TRBJ1-2; D ambiguous. Trimming removed 0 bases from V and 5 bases from J, with 10 bases in between. The V gene's germline CDR1 is LGHNA and CDR2 YNFKEQ. There are 14 residues in the CDR3. The CDR3 coding sequence is TGTGCCAGCAGCCAAGATTTTGGGCCATATGGCTACACCTTC. It encodes CASSQDFGPYGYTF.

This clone came up once. V usage is TRBV3-1 (or the pseudogene TRBV3-2) and J usage is TRBJ2-1; no reliable D call. This CDR3 comprises 12 residues. The germline V gene has CDR1 LGHDT and CDR2 YNNKEL (reference sequence). The ends were cut back, 0 bases at V and 12 bases at J, with 9 bases in the middle. The CDR3 sequence is CASSQDEEGQFF. The CDR3 nucleotides are TGTGCCAGCAGCCAAGACGAGGAAGGGCAGTTCTTC.

The chain combines TRBV12-3 or TRBV12-4 with TRBJ1-1, with a weak D call TRBD1 (5 bases). Trimming pared 7 bases from V and 3 bases from J, leaving 12 bases between. This CDR3 is built from 13 residues. CDR3 sequence: CASNRMFDTEAFF. The DNA for the CDR3 is TGTGCCAGCAACAGGATGTTTGACACTGAAGCTTTCTTT.